One sample yielded the 13 T cell receptor beta chains listed below, sequenced in a study of T cells in Graves' hyperthyroidism and ophthalmopathy (dated by TCRdb to the late 2010s). The library was generated by multiplex PCR. TCRdb shows the sequencer as Illumina HiSeq 2000. The TCR beta CDR3 regions were amplified from RNA transcripts. A first-round RT-PCR of the TCR CDR3 used the HTBI primer set with the Qiagen OneStep RT-PCR kit. TCRdb passed the public sequencing reads through fastp at Q25 and MiXCR, retaining productive beta sequences. For every CDR3 protein sequence, its rows merge into one entry that carries the most common genes and DNA. The sample table records over 200,000 distinct CDR3 sequences; approximately 16% of these occur just once. Around two fifths of the sample rests with the top ten. The sample was blood. Receptor source: a middle-aged man with Graves' hyperthyroidism.

This clonotype showed up many times. The chain combines TRBV5-6 with TRBJ1-2; D is possibly TRBD1 (5 bases). The CDR3 is 14 residues long. Germline V gene data show CDR1 as SGHDT and CDR2 as YYEEEE. V lost 6 bases to trimming and J lost 2 bases, with 14 bases between them. The CDR3 sequence: CASKSGTENYGYTF. CDR3 DNA sequence: TGTGCCAGCAAGTCCGGGACTGAGAACTATGGCTACACCTTC.

This clonotype has only a few counts. The genes are TRBV24-1 and TRBJ2-1; TRBD2 agrees at 9 bases. The V and J ends lost 4 bases and 6 bases, in that order; junction bases with no gene match: 12. Germline-derived CDR1 and CDR2 are KGHDR and SFDVKD. This CDR3 is built from 17 residues. CDR3 loop: CATSDPRSGGIVNEQFF. CDR3 bases: TGTGCCACCAGTGACCCAAGGAGCGGGGGGATTGTCAATGAGCAGTTCTTC.

This clonotype came up a few times. The chain recombines TRBV4-1 with TRBJ1-5; D unclear. CDR1 and CDR2 (germline): MGHRA, YSYEKL. V lost 1 base and J lost 6, with 10 bases in between. This CDR3 comprises 14 residues. The DNA for the CDR3 is TGCGCCAGCAGCCAAGCGGGGATGGCTCAGCCCCAGCATTTT. It is translated as CASSQAGMAQPQHF.

This chain uses TRBV6-2 or TRBV6-3 with TRBJ1-1; 7 bases map to TRBD1. This CDR3 has 14 residues. V was clipped by 5 bases and J by 4 bases; unmatched bases: 7. Germline CDR1 and CDR2: MNHEY and SVGEGT. The CDR3 region has the DNA TGTGCCAGCAGTCAACAGGGGTGGGGCACTGAAGCTTTCTTT. The encoded protein is CASSQQGWGTEAFF.

This clonotype was seen at least ten times. This sequence joins TRBV6-1 and TRBJ2-1; TRBD2 aligns across 10 bases. This CDR3 is built from 15 residues. CDR1 and CDR2 (germline): MNHNS, SASEGT. V shed 9 bases and J 8 bases; nucleotides not matched to a gene: 13. CDR3 sequence reads: CASWEEAGGPHEQFF. CDR3 in DNA: TGTGCCAGTTGGGAAGAAGCGGGGGGGCCTCATGAGCAGTTCTTC.

The V call is TRBV20-1, the J call TRBJ1-2; 10 bases match TRBD1. Germline values: CDR1 DFQATT, CDR2 SNEGSKA (reference sequence). V lost 3 bases and J lost 3; bases outside the gene matches: 10. The CDR3 runs 16 residues. The CDR3 loop reads CSARGDRGKKYYGYTF. DNA for the CDR3: TGCAGTGCTAGGGGGGACAGGGGAAAAAAATACTATGGCTACACCTTC.

As to this clonotype: Compared with germline, one end of the junction differs, possibly owing to a read error. This chain joins TRBV10-3 and TRBJ2-7; 7 bases map to TRBD1. This CDR3 is 15 amino acids long. Looked up from germline, CDR1 is ENHRY and CDR2 is SYGVKD. This CDR3 is CATSPMTGFSYEQYF. The CDR3 DNA reads TGTGCCACCAGTCCTATGACAGGGTTCTCCTACGAGCAGTACTTC.

This clonotype came up a few times. The V call is TRBV30, the J call TRBJ2-1; 9 bases are a match to TRBD2. Per the germline V gene, CDR1 is GTSNPN and CDR2 is SVGIG (reference sequence). This CDR3 comprises 19 residues. The V gene end was trimmed by 1 base and the J gene end by 0 bases; junction bases not matched to a gene: 13. The CDR3 bases are TGTGCCTGGAGTGAGATGATAGCGGGGGCCCTTAGCTCCTACAATGAGCAGTTCTTC. It specifies CAWSEMIAGALSSYNEQFF.

Details on this clonotype: The junction departs from germline at one end; a sequencing error may be responsible. The chain has TRBV6-1 and TRBJ2-1, with 7 bases lining up with TRBD1. The CDR3 sequence is 15 residues long. Germline V gene sequence: CDR1 MNHNS, CDR2 SASEGT. The CDR3 DNA is TGTGCCAACAGTGTGCGAGGACAGGTTTACAATGAGCAGTTCTTC. It yields the protein CANSVRGQVYNEQFF.

The rearrangement joins TRBV7-6 to TRBJ2-3, with D possibly matching TRBD2 (5 bases). The CDR3 is 16 amino acids. Germline V lookup: CDR1 SGHVS, CDR2 FNYEAQ. The V gene lost 6 bases and the J gene lost 0 bases, with 16 bases spanning the gap. In DNA form, the CDR3 reads TGTGCCAGCAGTGAGCCAGCGGAAGCTAGCACAGATACGCAGTATTTT. As protein: CASSEPAEASTDTQYF.

This clonotype was counted at least ten times. V usage is TRBV29-1 and J usage is TRBJ2-2; 9 nucleotides align to TRBD1. Germline CDR1 reads SQVTM; CDR2 reads ANQGSEA. The CDR3 extends over 14 amino acids. The trim removed 4 bases at V and 3 bases at J, leaving 3 bases unmatched. The CDR3 spells CSVAWTGDTGELFF. CDR3 nucleotide sequence: TGCAGCGTTGCCTGGACAGGGGACACCGGGGAGCTGTTTTTT.

This clonotype is a singleton in its sample. The V gene is TRBV5-1, the J gene TRBJ2-7; TRBD1 agrees at 11 bases. Germline-derived CDR1 and CDR2 are SGHRS and YFSETQ. The CDR3 extends over 18 amino acids. Trimming at V came to 6 bases and at J to 2 bases, leaving 16 bases not matched to a gene. CDR3 sequence (DNA): TGCGCCAGCACGCCCGGGACAGGGGGAATTTCTCATGCCTACGAGCAGTACTTC. Translation: CASTPGTGGISHAYEQYF.

This clonotype showed up just a few times. This chain joins TRBV24-1 and TRBJ2-1; TRBD2 matches at 8 bases. This CDR3 spans 13 amino acids. V shed 5 bases, J shed 10 bases, and the junction held 6 bases outside the gene matches. Germline V gives CDR1 KGHDR, CDR2 SFDVKD. CDR3 protein: CATSAGTSWEQFF. CDR3 coding DNA: TGTGCCACCAGTGCCGGGACTAGTTGGGAGCAGTTCTTC.